This TCR beta chain was recorded in a study of cytomegalovirus exposure and HLA in healthy donors. Study overall: There were approximately 400 genotyped donors. Of these, roughly 84% fell in the genetic ancestry cluster associated with self-reported Caucasian donors.

The germline gives CDR1 SEHNR, CDR2 FQNEAQ (reference sequence). The CDR3 has 14 residues. The PCR contained 60 Vbeta and 13 Jbeta primers. Using immunoSEQ multiplex PCR, the repertoire was profiled, and TCRdb retains in-frame clones only, with some absent. This sample has some 120,000 clones; approximately 80% occur once, and the top ten carry more than 1.5%. There are a few counts of this clone. This receptor was identified in a man aged 18 to 35 in good health and CMV-seronegative. The sample was PBMCs. The chain recombines TRBV7-9 with TRBJ2-5; 10 positions agree with TRBD2. The J call is in doubt because the DNA end fits TRBJ2-7 better. In DNA, the CDR3 is TGTGCCAGCAGCTCCCGGACTAGCGGTTACGAGCAGTACTTC. Translating it yields CASSSRTSGYEQYF.